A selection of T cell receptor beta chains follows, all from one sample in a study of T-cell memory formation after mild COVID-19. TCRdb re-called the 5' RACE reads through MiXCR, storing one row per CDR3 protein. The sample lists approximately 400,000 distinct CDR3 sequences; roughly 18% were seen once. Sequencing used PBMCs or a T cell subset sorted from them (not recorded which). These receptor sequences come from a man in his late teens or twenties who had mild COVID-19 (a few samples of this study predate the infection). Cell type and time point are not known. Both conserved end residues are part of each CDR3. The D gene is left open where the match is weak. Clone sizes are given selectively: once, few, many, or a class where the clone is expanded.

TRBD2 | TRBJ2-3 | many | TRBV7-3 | CASSPRVAGGTDTQYF | TGTGCCAGCAGCCCAAGGGTAGCGGGGGGGACAGATACGCAGTATTTT
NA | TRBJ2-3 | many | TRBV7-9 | CASSPTGRGGTDTQYF | TGTGCCAGCAGCCCCACGGGTCGCGGGGGCACAGATACGCAGTATTTT
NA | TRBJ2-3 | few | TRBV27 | CASSKTGTDTQYF | TGTGCCAGCAGTAAGACAGGTACAGATACGCAGTATTTT
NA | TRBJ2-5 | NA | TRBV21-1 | CASSHGPQPQETQYF | TGTGCCAGCAGCCACGGACCACAACCTCAAGAGACCCAGTACTTC
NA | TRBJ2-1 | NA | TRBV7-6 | CASSLGWVNEQFF | TGTGCCAGCAGCTTAGGCTGGGTGAATGAGCAGTTCTTC
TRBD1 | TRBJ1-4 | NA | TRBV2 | CASRDRGEKLFF | TGTGCCAGCCGGGACAGGGGTGAAAAACTGTTTTTT
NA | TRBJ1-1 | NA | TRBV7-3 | CASSSIPGTFDTEAFF | TGTGCCAGCAGCTCCATACCGGGGACTTTCGACACTGAAGCTTTCTTT
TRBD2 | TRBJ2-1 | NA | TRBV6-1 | CASRGLAGGYEQFF | TGTGCCAGCAGGGGACTAGCGGGGGGATATGAGCAGTTCTTC
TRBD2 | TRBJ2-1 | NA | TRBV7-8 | CASSRGPRGGAGNEQFF | TGTGCCAGCAGCCGCGGCCCTCGCGGGGGGGCGGGGAATGAGCAGTTCTTC
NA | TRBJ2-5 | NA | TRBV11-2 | CASSMGLDQETQYF | TGTGCCAGCAGCATGGGACTGGACCAAGAGACCCAGTACTTC
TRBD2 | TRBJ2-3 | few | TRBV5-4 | CASSARLAGGTDTQYF | TGTGCCAGCAGCGCAAGACTAGCGGGGGGCACAGATACGCAGTATTTT
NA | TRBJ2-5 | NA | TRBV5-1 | CASSPQGLAIETQYF | TGCGCCAGCAGCCCGCAGGGACTGGCTATAGAGACCCAGTACTTC
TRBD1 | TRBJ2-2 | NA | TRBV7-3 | CASSSNPGTGDAGELFF | TGTGCCAGCAGCTCCAACCCCGGGACAGGGGATGCCGGGGAGCTGTTTTTT
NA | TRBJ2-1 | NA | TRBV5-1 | CASNGGNSYNEQFF | TGCGCCAGCAATGGGGGGAACTCCTACAATGAGCAGTTCTTC
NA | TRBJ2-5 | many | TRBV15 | CATSRSPGTQETQYF | TGTGCCACCAGCAGGTCCCCAGGGACCCAAGAGACCCAGTACTTC
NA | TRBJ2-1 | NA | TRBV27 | CASSGSRRNEQFF | TGTGCCAGTTCTGGCTCCCGGCGGAATGAGCAGTTCTTC
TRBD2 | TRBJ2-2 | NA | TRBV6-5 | CASRLTSGPQGTGELFF | TGTGCCAGCAGATTGACTAGCGGCCCCCAGGGGACCGGGGAGCTGTTTTTT
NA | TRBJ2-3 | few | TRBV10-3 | CATQGAVSVADTQYF | TGTGCCACTCAGGGCGCAGTTTCAGTCGCAGATACGCAGTATTTT
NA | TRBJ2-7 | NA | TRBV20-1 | CSASRTGTGTYEQYF | TGCAGTGCTAGCCGGACCGGGACGGGGACCTACGAGCAGTACTTC
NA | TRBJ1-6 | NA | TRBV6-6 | CASGDSHLHF | TGTGCCAGCGGGGATTCACACCTCCACTTT